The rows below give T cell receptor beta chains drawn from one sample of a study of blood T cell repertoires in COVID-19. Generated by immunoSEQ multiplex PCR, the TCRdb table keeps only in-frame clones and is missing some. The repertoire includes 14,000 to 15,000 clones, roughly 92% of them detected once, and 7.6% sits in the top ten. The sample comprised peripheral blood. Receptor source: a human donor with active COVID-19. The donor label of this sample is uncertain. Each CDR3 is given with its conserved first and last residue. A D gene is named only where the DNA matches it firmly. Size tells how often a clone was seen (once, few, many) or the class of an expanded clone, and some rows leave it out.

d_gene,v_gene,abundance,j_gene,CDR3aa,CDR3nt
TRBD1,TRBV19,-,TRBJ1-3,CASSPRQGASGNTIYF,TGTGCCAGTAGTCCGCGACAGGGGGCTTCTGGAAACACCATATATTTT
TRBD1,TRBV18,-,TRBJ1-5,CASSRTGDDQPQHF,TGTGCCAGCTCGCGGACAGGGGACGATCAGCCCCAGCATTTT
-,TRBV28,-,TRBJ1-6,CASHSRSSYNSPLHF,TGTGCCAGCCATAGCCGGAGCTCCTATAATTCACCCCTCCACTTT
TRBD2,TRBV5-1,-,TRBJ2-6,CASSLGWTSGYSGANVLTF,TGCGCCAGCAGCTTGGGGTGGACTAGCGGGTACTCTGGGGCCAACGTCCTGACTTTC
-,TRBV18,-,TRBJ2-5,CASSPRGIQETQYF,TGTGCCAGCTCACCACGTGGCATACAAGAGACCCAGTACTTC
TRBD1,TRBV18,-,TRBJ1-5,CASSPTGVNQPQHF,TGTGCCAGCTCACCGACAGGGGTCAATCAGCCCCAGCATTTT
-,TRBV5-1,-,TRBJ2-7,CASSLRQDYEQYF,TGCGCCAGCAGCCTAAGACAGGACTACGAGCAGTACTTC
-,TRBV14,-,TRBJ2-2,CASSQDMGAGRTGELFF,TGTGCCAGCAGCCAAGATATGGGGGCAGGGAGAACCGGGGAGCTGTTTTTT
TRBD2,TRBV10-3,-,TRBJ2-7,CAISSSGSSYEQYF,TGTGCCATCAGTTCTAGCGGGAGCTCCTACGAGCAGTACTTC
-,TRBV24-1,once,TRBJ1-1,CATRGTSMNTEAFF,TGTGCCACCAGGGGGACAAGCATGAACACTGAAGCTTTCTTT
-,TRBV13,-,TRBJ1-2,CASSLSPQTGPYGYTF,TGTGCCAGCAGCTTATCCCCTCAGACAGGACCCTATGGCTACACCTTC
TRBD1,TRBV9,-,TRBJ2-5,CASSPGTGKVGETQYF,TGTGCCAGCAGCCCCGGGACAGGGAAGGTGGGCGAGACCCAGTACTTC
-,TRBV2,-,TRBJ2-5,CASSEEGTVLGTQYF,TGTGCCAGCAGTGAAGAGGGGACTGTCTTAGGGACCCAGTACTTC
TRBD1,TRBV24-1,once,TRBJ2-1,CATSDRQGVQFF,TGTGCCACCAGTGATCGACAGGGGGTTCAGTTCTTC
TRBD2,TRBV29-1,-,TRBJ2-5,CSGDSGGQETQYF,TGCAGCGGCGACTCCGGGGGGCAAGAGACCCAGTACTTC
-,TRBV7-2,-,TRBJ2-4,CASSPSVGTAKNIQYF,TGTGCCAGCAGCCCCTCAGTGGGCACAGCCAAAAACATTCAGTACTTC
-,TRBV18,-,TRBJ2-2,CASSRTPGTNTGELFF,TGTGCCAGCTCACGGACCCCAGGGACGAACACCGGGGAGCTGTTTTTT
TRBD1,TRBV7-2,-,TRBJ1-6,CASSLDPGQGDSPLHF,TGTGCCAGCAGCTTAGACCCCGGACAGGGAGACTCACCCCTCCACTTT
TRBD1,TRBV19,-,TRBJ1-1,CASSSDRGRANTEAFF,TGTGCCAGTAGTAGTGACAGGGGGCGAGCGAACACTGAAGCTTTCTTT
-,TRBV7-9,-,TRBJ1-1,CASNRLNTEAFF,TGTGCCAGCAACAGGTTGAACACTGAAGCTTTCTTT
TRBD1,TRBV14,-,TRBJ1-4,CASSRGTGLEKLFF,TGTGCCAGCAGCCGCGGGACAGGTCTCGAAAAACTGTTTTTT
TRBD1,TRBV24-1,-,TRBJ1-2,CATSGAGGNYGYTF,TGTGCCACCAGTGGGGCAGGGGGAAACTATGGCTACACCTTC
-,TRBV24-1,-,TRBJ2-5,CATSDGLGSDETQYF,TGTGCCACCAGTGATGGCCTAGGATCCGATGAGACCCAGTACTTC
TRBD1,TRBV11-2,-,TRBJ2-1,CASSLSGTGVNEQFF,TGTGCCAGCAGCTTAAGTGGGACAGGGGTTAATGAGCAGTTCTTC
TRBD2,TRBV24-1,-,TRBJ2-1,CATSDWETSGSRRINEQFF,TGTGCCACCAGTGATTGGGAGACTAGCGGGAGTCGACGGATCAATGAGCAGTTCTTC
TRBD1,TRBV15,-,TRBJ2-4,CATSRDRDRGDRAKNIQYF,TGTGCCACCAGCAGAGACCGGGACAGGGGGGATCGGGCCAAAAACATTCAGTACTTC